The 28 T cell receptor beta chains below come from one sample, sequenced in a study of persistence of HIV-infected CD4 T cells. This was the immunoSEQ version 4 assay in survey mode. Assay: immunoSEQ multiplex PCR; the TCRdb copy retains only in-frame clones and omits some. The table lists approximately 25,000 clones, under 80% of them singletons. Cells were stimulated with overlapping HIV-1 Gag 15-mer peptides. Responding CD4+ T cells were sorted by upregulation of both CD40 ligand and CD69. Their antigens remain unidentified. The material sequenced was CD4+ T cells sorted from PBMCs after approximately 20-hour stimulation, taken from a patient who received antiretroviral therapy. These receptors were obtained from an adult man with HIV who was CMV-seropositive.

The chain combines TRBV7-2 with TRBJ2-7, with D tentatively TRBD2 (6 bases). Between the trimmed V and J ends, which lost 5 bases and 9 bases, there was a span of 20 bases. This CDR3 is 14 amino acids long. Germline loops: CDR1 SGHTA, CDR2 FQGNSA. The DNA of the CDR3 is TGTGCCAGCAGCATTGGCCGACTAGGAGAAGTGCAGTACTTC. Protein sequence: CASSIGRLGEVQYF. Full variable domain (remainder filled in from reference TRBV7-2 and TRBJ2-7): GAGVSQSPSNKVTEKGKDVELRCDPISGHTALYWYRQSLGQGLEFLIYFQGNSAPDKSGLPSDRFSAERTGGSVSTLTIQRTQQEDSAVYLCASSIGRLGEVQYFGPGTRLTVT.

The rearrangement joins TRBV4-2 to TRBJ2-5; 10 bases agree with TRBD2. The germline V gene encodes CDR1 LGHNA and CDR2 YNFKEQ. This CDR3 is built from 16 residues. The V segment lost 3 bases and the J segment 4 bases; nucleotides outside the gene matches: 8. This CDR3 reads CASSQERGGKGETQYF. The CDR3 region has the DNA TGTGCCAGCAGCCAGGAGCGGGGGGGGAAAGGAGAGACCCAGTACTTC.

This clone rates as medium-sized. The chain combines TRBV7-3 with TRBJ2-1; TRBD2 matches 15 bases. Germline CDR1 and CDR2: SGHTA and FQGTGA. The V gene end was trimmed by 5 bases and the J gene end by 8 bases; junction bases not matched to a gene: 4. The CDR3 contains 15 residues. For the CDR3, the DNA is TGTGCCAGCAGCCTTGGGACTAGCGGGGGGCATGAGCAGTTCTTC. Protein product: CASSLGTSGGHEQFF.

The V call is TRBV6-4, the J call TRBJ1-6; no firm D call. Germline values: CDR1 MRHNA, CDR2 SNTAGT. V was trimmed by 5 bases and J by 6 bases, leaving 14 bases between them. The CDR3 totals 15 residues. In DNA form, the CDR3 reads TGTGCCAGCAGTCCTACGACACTACCTAATTCACCCCTCCACTTT. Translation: CASSPTTLPNSPLHF.

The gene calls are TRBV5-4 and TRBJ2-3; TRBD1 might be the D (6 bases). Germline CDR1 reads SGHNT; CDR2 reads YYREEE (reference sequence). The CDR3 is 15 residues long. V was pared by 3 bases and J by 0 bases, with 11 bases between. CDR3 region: CASSYPGQSTDTQYF. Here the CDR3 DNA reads TGTGCCAGCAGCTACCCGGGACAAAGCACAGATACGCAGTATTTT.

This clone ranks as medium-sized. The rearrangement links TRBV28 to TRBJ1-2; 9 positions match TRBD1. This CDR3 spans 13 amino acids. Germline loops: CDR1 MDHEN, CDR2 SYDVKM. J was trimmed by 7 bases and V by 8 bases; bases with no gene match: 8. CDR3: CASGIDRGVGYTF. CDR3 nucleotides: TGTGCCAGCGGCATTGACAGGGGGGTTGGCTACACCTTC.

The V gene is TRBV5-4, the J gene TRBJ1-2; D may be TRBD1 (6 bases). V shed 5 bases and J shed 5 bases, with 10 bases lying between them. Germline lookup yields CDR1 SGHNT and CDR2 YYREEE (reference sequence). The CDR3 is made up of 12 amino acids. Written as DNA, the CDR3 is TGTGCCAGCAGTTCGGACAGATATGGCTACACCTTC. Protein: CASSSDRYGYTF.

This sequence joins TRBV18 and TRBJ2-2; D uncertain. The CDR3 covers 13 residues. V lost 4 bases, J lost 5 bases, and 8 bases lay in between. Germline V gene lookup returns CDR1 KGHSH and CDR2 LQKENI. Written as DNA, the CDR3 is TGTGCCAGCTCACAAACCCAGACCGGGGAGCTGTTTTTT. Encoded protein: CASSQTQTGELFF.

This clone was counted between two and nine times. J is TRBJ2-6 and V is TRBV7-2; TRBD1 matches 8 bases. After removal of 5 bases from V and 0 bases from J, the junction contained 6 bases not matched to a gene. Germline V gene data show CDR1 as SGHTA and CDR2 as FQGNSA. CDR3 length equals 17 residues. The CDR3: CASSPRDRLSGANVLTF. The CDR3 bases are TGTGCCAGCAGCCCCCGGGACAGGCTCTCTGGGGCCAACGTCCTGACTTTC. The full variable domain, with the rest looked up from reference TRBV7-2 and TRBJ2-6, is GAGVSQSPSNKVTEKGKDVELRCDPISGHTALYWYRQSLGQGLEFLIYFQGNSAPDKSGLPSDRFSAERTGGSVSTLTIQRTQQEDSAVYLCASSPRDRLSGANVLTFGAGSRLTVL.

Here the CDR3 reads CASKTENYEQYF. CDR3 nucleotides: TGTGCCAGCAAAACAGAAAACTACGAGCAGTACTTC. The V call is TRBV2, the J call TRBJ2-7; D remains ambiguous. Per the germline V gene, CDR1 is SNHLY and CDR2 is FYNNEI. The CDR3 contains 12 residues. V was shortened by 7 bases and J by 3 bases, with 10 bases between the two germline ends. Looking up the rest from reference TRBV2 and TRBJ2-7 gives the full variable domain: EPEVTQTPSHQVTQMGQEVILRCVPISNHLYFYWYRQILGQKVEFLVSFYNNEISEKSEIFDDQFSVERPDGSNFTLKIRSTKLEDSAMYFCASKTENYEQYFGPGTRLTVT.

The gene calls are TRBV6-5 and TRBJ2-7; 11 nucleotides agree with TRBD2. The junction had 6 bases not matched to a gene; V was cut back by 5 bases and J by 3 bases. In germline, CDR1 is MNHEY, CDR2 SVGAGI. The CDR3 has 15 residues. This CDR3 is CASSTSGTSGYEQYF. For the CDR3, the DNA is TGTGCCAGCAGTACATCGGGGACTAGCGGCTACGAGCAGTACTTC.

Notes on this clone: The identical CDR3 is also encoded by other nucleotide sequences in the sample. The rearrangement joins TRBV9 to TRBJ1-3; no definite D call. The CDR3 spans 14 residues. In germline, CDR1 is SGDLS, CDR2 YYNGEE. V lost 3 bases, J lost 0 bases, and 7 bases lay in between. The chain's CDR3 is CASSGASSGNTIYF. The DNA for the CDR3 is TGTGCCAGCAGCGGCGCATCCTCTGGAAACACCATATATTTT.

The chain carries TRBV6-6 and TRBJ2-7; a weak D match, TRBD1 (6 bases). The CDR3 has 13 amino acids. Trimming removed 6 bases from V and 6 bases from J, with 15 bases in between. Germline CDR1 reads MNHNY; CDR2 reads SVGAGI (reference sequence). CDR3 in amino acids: CASSHRDIAEQYF. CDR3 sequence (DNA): TGTGCCAGCAGCCACCGGGACATTGCCGAGCAGTACTTC.

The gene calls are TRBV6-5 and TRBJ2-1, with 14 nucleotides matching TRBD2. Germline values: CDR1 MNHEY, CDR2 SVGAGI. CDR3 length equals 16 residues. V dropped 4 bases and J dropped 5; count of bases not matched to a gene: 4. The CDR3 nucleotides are TGTGCCAGCAGTTCGACTAGCGGGGGGGCGAACAATGAGCAGTTCTTC. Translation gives CASSSTSGGANNEQFF.

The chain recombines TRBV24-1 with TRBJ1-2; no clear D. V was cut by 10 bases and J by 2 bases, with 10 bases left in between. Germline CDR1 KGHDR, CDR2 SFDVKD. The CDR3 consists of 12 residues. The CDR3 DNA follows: TGTGCCACGTCACCGGGGAACTATGGCTACACCTTC. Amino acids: CATSPGNYGYTF.

The CDR3 here is CASSVEGTRGEKLFF. The DNA of the CDR3 is TGTGCCAGCAGCGTCGAGGGGACCAGGGGTGAAAAACTGTTTTTT. This chain connects TRBV9 to TRBJ1-4; the D gene is possibly TRBD1 (6 bases). The CDR3 runs to 15 residues. CDR1 and CDR2 (germline): SGDLS, YYNGEE. The germline V and J ends were trimmed by 2 bases and 7 bases, with 15 bases remaining between them. The variable domain in full, completed from reference TRBV9 and TRBJ1-4, reads DSGVTQTPKHLITATGQRVTLRCSPRSGDLSVYWYQQSLDQGLQFLIQYYNGEERAKGNILERFSAQQFPDLHSELNLSSLELGDSALYFCASSVEGTRGEKLFFGSGTQLSVL.

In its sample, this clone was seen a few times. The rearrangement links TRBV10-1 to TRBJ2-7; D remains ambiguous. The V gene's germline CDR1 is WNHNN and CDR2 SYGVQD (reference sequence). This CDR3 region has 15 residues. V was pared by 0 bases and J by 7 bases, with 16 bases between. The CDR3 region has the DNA TGCGCCAGCAGTGAGTCGGGTGGCGGTCCGCGTGAGCAGTACTTC. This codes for CASSESGGGPREQYF.

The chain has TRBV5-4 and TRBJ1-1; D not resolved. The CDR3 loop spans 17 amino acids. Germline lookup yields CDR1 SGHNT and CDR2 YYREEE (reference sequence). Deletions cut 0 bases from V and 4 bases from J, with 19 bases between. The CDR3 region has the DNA TGTGCCAGCAGCTTGGGTCAGCTAGCGAATTCAATCACTGAAGCTTTCTTT. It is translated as CASSLGQLANSITEAFF.

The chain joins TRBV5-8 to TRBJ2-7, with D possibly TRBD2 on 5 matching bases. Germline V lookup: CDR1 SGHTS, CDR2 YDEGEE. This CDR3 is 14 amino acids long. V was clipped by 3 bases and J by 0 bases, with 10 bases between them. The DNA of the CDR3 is TGTGCCAGCAGCTACGAGGGCAGCTCCTACGAGCAGTACTTC. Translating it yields CASSYEGSSYEQYF.

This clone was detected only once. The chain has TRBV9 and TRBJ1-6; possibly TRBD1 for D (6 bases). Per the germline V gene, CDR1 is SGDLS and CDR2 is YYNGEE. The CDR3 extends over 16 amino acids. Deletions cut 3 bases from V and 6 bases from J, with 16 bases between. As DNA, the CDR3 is TGTGCCAGCAGCGCGGGGACAATTTTCCCTAATTCACCCCTCCACTTT. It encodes CASSAGTIFPNSPLHF.

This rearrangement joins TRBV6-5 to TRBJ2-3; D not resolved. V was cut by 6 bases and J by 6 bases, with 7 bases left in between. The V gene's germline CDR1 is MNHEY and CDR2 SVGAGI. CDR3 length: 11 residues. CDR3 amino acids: CASSIEDTQYF. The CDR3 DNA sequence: TGTGCCAGCAGCATAGAGGATACGCAGTATTTT.

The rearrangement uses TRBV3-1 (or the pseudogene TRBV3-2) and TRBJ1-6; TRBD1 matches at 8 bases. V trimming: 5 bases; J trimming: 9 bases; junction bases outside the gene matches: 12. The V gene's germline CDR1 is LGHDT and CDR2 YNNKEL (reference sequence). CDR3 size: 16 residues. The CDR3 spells CASSARTGREGSPLHF. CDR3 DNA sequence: TGTGCCAGCAGCGCCCGGACAGGGAGAGAAGGTTCACCCCTCCACTTT.

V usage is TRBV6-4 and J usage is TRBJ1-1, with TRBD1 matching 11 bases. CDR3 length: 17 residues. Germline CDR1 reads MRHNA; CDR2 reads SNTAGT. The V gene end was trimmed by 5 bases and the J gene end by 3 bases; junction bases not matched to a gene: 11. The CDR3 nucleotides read TGTGCCAGCAGTCTCCTGTTGGACAGGGGGCAGGACACTGAAGCTTTCTTT. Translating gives CASSLLLDRGQDTEAFF.

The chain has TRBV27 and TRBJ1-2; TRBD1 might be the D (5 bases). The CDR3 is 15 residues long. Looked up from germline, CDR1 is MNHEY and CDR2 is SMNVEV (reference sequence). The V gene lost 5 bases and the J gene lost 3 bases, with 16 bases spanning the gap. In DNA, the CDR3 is TGTGCCAGCAGTCCCTGGGAGGGGTCCTACTATGGCTACACCTTC. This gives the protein CASSPWEGSYYGYTF.

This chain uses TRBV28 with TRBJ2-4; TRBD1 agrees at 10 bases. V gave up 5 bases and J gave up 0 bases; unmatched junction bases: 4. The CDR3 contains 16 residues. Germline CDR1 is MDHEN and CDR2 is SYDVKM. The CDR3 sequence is CASSKDRGRAKNIQYF. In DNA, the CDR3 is TGTGCCAGCAGTAAGGACAGGGGGAGAGCCAAAAACATTCAGTACTTC.

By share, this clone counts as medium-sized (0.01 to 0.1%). CDR3 sequence reads: CASSPTGPPLTDTQYF. CDR3 nucleotide sequence: TGTGCCAGCTCACCAACGGGGCCACCCCTCACAGATACGCAGTATTTT. The rearrangement uses TRBV18 and TRBJ2-3; D may be TRBD1 or TRBD2 (5 bases each). Germline V CDR1 and CDR2: KGHSH, LQKENI. V was pared by 2 bases and J by 2 bases, with 14 bases between. CDR3 size: 16 residues.

Written as DNA, the CDR3 is TGTGCCACCAGTGATCGGGGTTCGAGCTCCTACAATGAGCAGTTCTTC. It codes for CATSDRGSSSYNEQFF. The genes are TRBV24-1 and TRBJ2-1; D may be TRBD2 (5 bases). The ends were cut back, 3 bases at V and 0 bases at J, with 11 bases in the middle. This CDR3 has 16 residues. Germline V gene lookup returns CDR1 KGHDR and CDR2 SFDVKD.

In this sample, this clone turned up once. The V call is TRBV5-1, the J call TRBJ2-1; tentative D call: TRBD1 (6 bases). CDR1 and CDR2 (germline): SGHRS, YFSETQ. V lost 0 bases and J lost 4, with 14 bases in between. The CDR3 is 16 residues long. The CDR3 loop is CASSLDATGSYNEQFF. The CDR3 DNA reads TGCGCCAGCAGCTTGGATGCGACAGGATCTTACAATGAGCAGTTCTTC. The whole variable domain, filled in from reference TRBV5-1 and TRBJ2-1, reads KAGVTQTPRYLIKTRGQQVTLSCSPISGHRSVSWYQQTPGQGLQFLFEYFSETQRNKGNFPGRFSGRQFSNSRSEMNVSTLELGDSALYLCASSLDATGSYNEQFFGPGTRLTVL.